Following are 15 T cell receptor beta chains from one sample sequenced in a study of regulatory T cells in long-lasting Graves disease. Libraries of TCR beta came from iRepertoire HTBI primers plus Arm-PCR of CDR3 regions. MiXCR was run by TCRdb on the multiplex PCR reads, yielding one entry per CDR3 protein. The sample comprises roughly 300,000 distinct CDR3 sequences, about 18% of which are singletons, and less than 35% rests with the top ten. Time point meaning: persistent/refractory GD, antithyroid drugs over 5 years with positive TRAb. Generation of the TCR library employed RNA extracted from PBMCs. Sequenced material: peripheral blood mononuclear cells (PBMCs), taken when the disease was refractory, from a patient treated with antithyroid drugs. The receptor set was obtained from a female donor with Graves disease.

Ten or more counts support this clonotype. The chain carries TRBV28 and TRBJ1-5, with D hard to call. Trimming removed 4 bases from V and 0 bases from J, with 13 bases in between. This CDR3 has 16 amino acids. Germline V gene lookup returns CDR1 MDHEN and CDR2 SYDVKM. DNA for the CDR3: TGTGCCAGCAGTTCGGGTGCAGGATCTAGCAATCAGCCCCAGCATTTT. Translated: CASSSGAGSSNQPQHF.

The table lists this clonotype with many counts. The rearrangement uses TRBV6-1 and TRBJ2-7; D uncertain. The CDR3 sequence is 12 residues long. V lost 8 bases and J lost 2, with 10 bases in between. Germline CDR1 and CDR2: MNHNS and SASEGT. In DNA, the CDR3 is TGTGCCAGCGCGTTAACAGCCTACGAGCAGTACTTC. Its translation: CASALTAYEQYF.

This clonotype was recorded a few times. The chain uses TRBV29-1 and TRBJ2-7, with unresolved D. V lost 1 base and J 3 bases, leaving 7 bases between the germline ends. The length of the CDR3 is 12 residues. Looked up from germline, CDR1 is SQVTM and CDR2 is ANQGSEA. The CDR3 reads CSVEGAHYEQYF. CDR3 bases: TGCAGCGTTGAAGGAGCCCACTACGAGCAGTACTTC.

This clonotype was observed a handful of times. This sequence joins TRBV28 and TRBJ2-1; D is possibly TRBD1 (6 bases). Trimming took 6 bases from V and 10 from J, leaving 10 bases between them. The CDR3 runs to 11 residues. Germline V gives CDR1 MDHEN, CDR2 SYDVKM. CDR3 coding DNA: TGTGCCAGCAGGACAGGCGAGGAGCAGTTCTTC. This gives the protein CASRTGEEQFF.

V and J are TRBV6-1 and TRBJ2-2; D may be TRBD1 (6 bases). In germline, CDR1 is MNHNS, CDR2 SASEGT. Trimming pared 7 bases from V and 7 bases from J, leaving 16 bases between. There are 14 residues in the CDR3. CDR3 DNA sequence: TGTGCCAGCAAGAAACAGGGATCGGGCGGGGAGCTGTTTTTT. As protein: CASKKQGSGGELFF.

A single count supports this clonotype. Only one base separates this from a far larger clonotype, so it likely reflects a read error. The chain uses TRBV2 and TRBJ2-1; maybe TRBD1 (6 bases). CDR3 length: 17 amino acids. Looked up from germline, CDR1 is SNHLY and CDR2 is FYNNEI. Trimming took off 0 bases at V and 10 bases at J, with 22 bases between the two ends. CDR3 nucleotide sequence: TGTGCCAGCAGTGAAGCGGGGGCGGCGGTGGAGGCCTACGAGCAGTTCTTC. Encoded protein: CASSEAGAAVEAYEQFF.

This clonotype occurred many times. V and J are TRBV2 and TRBJ1-1; D perhaps matches TRBD1 (6 bases). Trimming took off 5 bases at V and 7 bases at J, with 11 bases between the two ends. Germline CDR1 SNHLY, CDR2 FYNNEI. The CDR3 is made up of 12 amino acids. CDR3 bases: TGTGCCAGCAGTATCGACAGGTTTGAAGCTTTCTTT. Residues: CASSIDRFEAFF.

The sample holds many counts of this clonotype. The chain employs TRBV7-2 and TRBJ1-1; D is ambiguous. The CDR3 loop spans 14 amino acids. The germline V and J ends were trimmed by 3 bases and 2 bases, with 10 bases remaining between them. Germline V gene lookup returns CDR1 SGHTA and CDR2 FQGNSA. CDR3 sequence reads: CASSFGTSNTEAFF. For the CDR3, the DNA is TGTGCCAGCAGCTTCGGCACCAGCAACACTGAAGCTTTCTTT.

Many counts were recorded for this clonotype. V is TRBV2 and J is TRBJ1-2, with 7 bases fitting TRBD1. In germline, CDR1 is SNHLY, CDR2 FYNNEI. V was pared by 0 bases and J by 7 bases, with 14 bases of the junction left unmatched. The CDR3 has 17 amino acids. CDR3 in amino acids: CASSEAFRQGDLGGYTF. The CDR3 nucleotides read TGTGCCAGCAGTGAAGCGTTTCGGCAGGGGGACCTTGGTGGCTACACCTTC.

V and J are TRBV6-2 or TRBV6-3 and TRBJ1-5; tentatively, D is TRBD1 (6 bases). The CDR3 extends over 14 amino acids. V shed 2 bases and J shed 6 bases, with 11 bases lying between them. Germline lookup yields CDR1 MNHEY and CDR2 SVGEGT. The CDR3 protein is CASSYVQGSQPQHF. The CDR3 DNA sequence: TGTGCCAGCAGTTACGTCCAGGGGAGTCAGCCCCAGCATTTT.

The chain uses TRBV7-9 and TRBJ1-4, with TRBD1 matching 8 bases. This CDR3 contains 21 residues. J gave up 3 bases and V 3 bases, and 21 bases lay outside the gene matches. Germline-derived CDR1 and CDR2 are SEHNR and FQNEAQ (reference sequence). CDR3 DNA sequence: TGTGCCAGCAGCTTTTTATCCGGGACAGGTTCTTATTTTCGTCCTAATGAAAAACTGTTTTTT. It yields the protein CASSFLSGTGSYFRPNEKLFF.

The chain joins TRBV7-9 to TRBJ1-2; D gene unclear. Germline values: CDR1 SEHNR, CDR2 FQNEAQ (reference sequence). The CDR3 is 13 amino acids. V lost 7 bases to trimming and J lost 4 bases, with 13 bases between them. The CDR3 DNA reads TGTGCCAGCAATCGGGGTGAGAGCTATGGCTACACCTTC. Its protein is CASNRGESYGYTF.

The genes are TRBV29-1 and TRBJ2-5; no clear D gene. The CDR3 runs 13 residues. V lost 4 bases to trimming and J lost 2 bases, with 11 bases between them. Germline V gives CDR1 SQVTM, CDR2 ANQGSEA. The CDR3 sequence is CSVGFRTQETQYF. The CDR3 DNA reads TGCAGCGTTGGTTTCCGGACGCAAGAGACCCAGTACTTC.

Ten or more counts support this clonotype. The chain recombines TRBV27 with TRBJ1-2, with a tentative D call TRBD1 (5 bases). V lost 3 bases to trimming and J lost 4 bases, with 9 bases between them. CDR1 and CDR2 from the germline V gene are MNHEY and SMNVEV (reference sequence). The CDR3 is 13 amino acids. CDR3 sequence: CASSLKGTYGYTF. In DNA, the CDR3 is TGTGCCAGCAGTTTGAAGGGGACCTATGGCTACACCTTC.

The chain links TRBV6-1 to TRBJ1-1; unclear D gene. Trimming took 5 bases from V and 1 from J, leaving 20 bases between them. The CDR3 is made up of 17 amino acids. Germline V lookup: CDR1 MNHNS, CDR2 SASEGT. CDR3: CASSHDVTGPGNTEAFF. DNA of the CDR3: TGTGCCAGCAGTCACGACGTAACCGGCCCCGGGAACACTGAAGCTTTCTTT.